The source of this T cell receptor beta chain is a study of T cell changes during pregnancy in multiple sclerosis. CDR1 and CDR2 from the germline V gene are MGHRA and YSYEKL. The CDR3 runs to 17 residues. J gave up 7 bases and V 2 bases, and 11 bases lay outside the gene matches. Sequenced by immunoSEQ multiplex PCR; TCRdb stores in-frame clones only, minus some. The table shows around 70,000 clones, with 92% occurring only once. The sample here was peripheral blood, taken after pregnancy. The chain uses TRBV4-1 and TRBJ1-4; 9 nucleotides agree with TRBD1. This TCR came from a female donor in good health, enrolled as a control in a pregnancy study. Here the CDR3 reads CASSQHTPGQGFEKLFF. CDR3 DNA: TGCGCCAGCAGCCAACATACGCCGGGACAGGGCTTTGAAAAACTGTTTTTT.